This T cell receptor (beta chain) was identified in a study of T-cell memory formation after mild COVID-19. Study-wide background: TCR clustering was largely donor specific. General study results and limits: Unconfirmed was the SARS-CoV-2 specificity of second-wave clones that peaked on day 37. Cross-reactive memory appears to have joined, as suggested by some responding clones showing up in pre-infection memory. A second wave expanding day 15 to 37 was CD4+-biased; contracting clones were balanced.

V lost 5 bases and J lost 7; bases outside the gene matches: 6. Germline assignment: CDR1 SGHVS and CDR2 FNYEAQ. The CDR3 has 15 amino acids. TCRdb re-analysed the 5' RACE reads in MiXCR, keeping a single row per CDR3 protein. In the table there are 100,000 to 150,000 distinct CDR3 sequences, more than 15% of which are singletons. In regard to this clonotype: Its antigen is not identified.

The chain uses TRBV7-6 and TRBJ1-6; 9 bases line up with TRBD1. This clonotype was sampled from a young man who had mild COVID-19 (a few samples of this study predate the infection). Cell type and time point are not known. The sample consisted of PBMCs or a T cell subset sorted from them (not recorded which). The CDR3 DNA reads as TGTGCCAGCAGCCTCCGGGACAGGGTCAATTCACCCCTCCACTTT. It yields the protein CASSLRDRVNSPLHF.